One and the same sample provided the 25 T cell receptor beta chains below, sequenced in a study of vaccination and CD4 T cells after COVID-19. The Oncomine TCR Beta short-read assay was what sequenced the DNA obtained from cultured CD4+ T cells. TCRdb re-analysed the PCR reads in MiXCR, keeping a single row per CDR3 protein. This table holds more than 10,000 distinct CDR3 sequences, more than 55% found once. Noted treatment: approximately nine-day PBMC culture with coronavirus spike peptide pools or control peptides (ViraFEST assay). These receptors lack a known antigen. Sequencing input: CD4+ T cells from blood, cultured in vitro. The receptors come from a human donor who had recovered from COVID-19.

The count of this clonotype is one. This chain uses TRBV2 with TRBJ2-1, with 15 nucleotides matching TRBD2. Unmatched junction bases numbered 13, after V lost 6 bases and J lost 7 bases. Looked up from germline, CDR1 is SNHLY and CDR2 is FYNNEI. This CDR3 contains 18 residues. The CDR3 spells CASRGTSGRQLPRNEQFF. CDR3 DNA sequence: TGTGCCAGCAGAGGGACTAGCGGGAGGCAATTACCGCGGAATGAGCAGTTCTTC.

The chain combines TRBV5-4 with TRBJ1-2, with a weak D call TRBD1 (5 bases). Germline loops: CDR1 SGHNT, CDR2 YYREEE (reference sequence). Trimming removed 3 bases at V and 8 bases at J, with 20 bases between. This CDR3 spans 15 amino acids. For the CDR3, the DNA is TGTGCCAGCAGCTCAGCCCAGGGCGGCCTCTGGGGCTACACCTTC. Amino acid sequence: CASSSAQGGLWGYTF.

This clonotype occurred a few times. The rearrangement links TRBV7-9 to TRBJ2-6; weak D call: TRBD1 (5 bases). The germline CDR1 and CDR2 sequences are SEHNR and FQNEAQ (reference sequence). The CDR3 totals 17 residues. Deletions cut 1 base from V and 2 bases from J, with 12 bases between. CDR3 DNA sequence: TGTGCCAGCAGCTTAGGGTGGGGCGCCCCTGGGGCCAACGTCCTGACTTTC. It encodes CASSLGWGAPGANVLTF. The entire variable domain, with the rest obtained from reference TRBV7-9 and TRBJ2-6, is as follows: DTGVSQNPRHKITKRGQNVTFRCDPISEHNRLYWYRQTLGQGPEFLTYFQNEAQLEKSRLLSDRFSAERPKGSFSTLEIQRTEQGDSAMYLCASSLGWGAPGANVLTFGAGSRLTVL.

This clonotype was found a few times. This chain joins TRBV6-1 and TRBJ1-1; the D is unclear. The CDR3 is 13 residues long. Germline loops: CDR1 MNHNS, CDR2 SASEGT. V lost 2 bases to trimming and J lost 11 bases, with 15 bases between them. This chain's CDR3 is CASSESPLRRAFF. CDR3 nucleotides: TGTGCCAGCAGTGAATCCCCCCTCAGAAGGGCTTTCTTT.

A single count supports this clonotype. V usage is TRBV10-2 and J usage is TRBJ2-3, with D perhaps matching TRBD1 or TRBD2 (5 bases each). V dropped 3 bases and J dropped 6 bases, with 7 bases sitting between them. The CDR3 covers 12 residues. Germline V gives CDR1 WSHSY, CDR2 SAAADI. The chain's CDR3 is CASSDEGDTQYF. In nucleotides, the CDR3 is TGCGCCAGCAGTGATGAGGGGGATACGCAGTATTTT.

In this sample, this clonotype turned up a few times. The CDR3 sequence is CASSHLTGAGEQYF. CDR3 bases: TGTGCCAGCAGCCATTTGACAGGGGCGGGCGAGCAGTACTTC. V is TRBV14 and J is TRBJ2-7; 8 bases line up with TRBD1. This CDR3 region has 14 residues. Germline trimming cut 3 bases from V and 6 bases from J; bases unmatched to any gene: 7. The germline V gene has CDR1 SGHDN and CDR2 FVKESK.

Here the CDR3 DNA reads TGTGCCACCAGCAGAGGAGCGGTGTATCCCCCCCAAGAGACCCAGTACTTC. Amino acids: CATSRGAVYPPQETQYF. The V gene is TRBV15, the J gene TRBJ2-5, with a tentative D call TRBD2 (5 bases). CDR3 length: 17 residues. Trimming cost V 1 base and J 1 base, with 16 bases left between them. Germline loops: CDR1 LNHNV, CDR2 YYDKDF (reference sequence).

The J gene is TRBJ2-3, the V gene TRBV7-2; TRBD2 is a possible D gene (5 bases). This CDR3 has 14 residues. Germline loops: CDR1 SGHTA, CDR2 FQGNSA. V shed 7 bases and J shed 4 bases, with 15 bases lying between them. The CDR3 DNA reads as TGTGCCAGCACCTTCGGGATTTCTGCAGATACGCAGTATTTT. It specifies CASTFGISADTQYF.

The V gene is TRBV6-1, the J gene TRBJ2-7; TRBD1 matches at 11 bases. With V trimmed by 6 bases and J by 6 bases, 10 bases remained unmatched. Germline-derived CDR1 and CDR2 are MNHNS and SASEGT. The CDR3 runs to 15 residues. The CDR3 DNA reads TGTGCCAGCAGGAATGGACAGGGGGCGTTTGGCGAGCAGTACTTC. Its translation: CASRNGQGAFGEQYF.

The chain joins TRBV20-1 to TRBJ1-1; TRBD1 agrees at 7 bases. This CDR3 is 13 amino acids long. In germline, CDR1 is DFQATT, CDR2 SNEGSKA (reference sequence). V lost 6 bases to trimming and J lost 3 bases; unmatched junction nucleotides: 7. CDR3 amino acids: CSAKGAGDTEAFF. The CDR3 DNA follows: TGCAGTGCCAAGGGGGCTGGGGACACTGAAGCTTTCTTT.

The gene calls are TRBV6-5 and TRBJ2-1; 11 bases agree with TRBD2. This CDR3 comprises 16 residues. Germline CDR1 MNHEY, CDR2 SVGAGI. V was clipped by 4 bases and J by 5 bases; unmatched bases: 7. The CDR3 DNA reads as TGTGCCAGCAGTTCGAGGGGGGGACTAGCGGACAATGAGCAGTTCTTC. Translation: CASSSRGGLADNEQFF.

The gene calls are TRBV7-7 and TRBJ2-2, with 7 bases fitting TRBD1. Trimming cost V 5 bases and J 9 bases; bases outside gene matches: 6. The CDR3 extends over 13 amino acids. Germline V gives CDR1 SSHAT, CDR2 FNYEAQ (reference sequence). CDR3 loop: CASSITGARELFF. CDR3 in DNA: TGTGCCAGCAGCATCACAGGGGCCAGGGAGCTGTTTTTT.

The rearrangement joins TRBV19 to TRBJ1-5; the D is unclear. The CDR3 consists of 15 residues. Germline CDR1 and CDR2: LNHDA and SQIVND (reference sequence). V shed 2 bases and J shed 0 bases, with 8 bases lying between them. The CDR3 region is CASSITVNSNQPQHF. CDR3 sequence (DNA): TGTGCCAGTAGTATAACGGTAAATAGCAATCAGCCCCAGCATTTT.

The chain has TRBV6-1 and TRBJ2-7; 7 nucleotides match TRBD2. CDR1 is MNHNS and CDR2 is SASEGT in the germline V gene. Trimming removed 5 bases from V and 7 bases from J; junction bases left unmatched: 5. This CDR3 has 12 residues. The CDR3 protein is CASSRAGGEQYF. For the CDR3, the DNA is TGTGCCAGCAGTCGAGCCGGGGGGGAGCAGTACTTC.

The chain uses TRBV6-1 and TRBJ2-3; 9 bases fit TRBD2. Per germline, CDR1 MNHNS and CDR2 SASEGT. V shed 6 bases, J shed 10 bases, and the junction held 8 bases outside the gene matches. The CDR3 is 13 amino acids. Here the CDR3 reads CASRAIAGVAQYF. DNA for the CDR3: TGTGCCAGCAGGGCGATAGCGGGAGTGGCGCAGTATTTT.

The J gene is TRBJ2-1, the V gene TRBV27, with TRBD1 matching 12 bases. The CDR3 runs to 15 residues. In germline, CDR1 is MNHEY, CDR2 SMNVEV (reference sequence). Trimming removed 4 bases from V and 10 bases from J; junction bases left unmatched: 8. CDR3 DNA: TGTGCCAGCAGTTCTCCGGGACAGGGGGCCTGGGAGCAGTTCTTC. As protein: CASSSPGQGAWEQFF.

The J gene is TRBJ2-2, the V gene TRBV28; TRBD2 matches 9 bases. Trimming at V came to 2 bases and at J to 4 bases, leaving 5 bases not matched to a gene. From germline, CDR1 is MDHEN and CDR2 SYDVKM. The CDR3 is 16 residues long. The CDR3, as DNA: TGTGCCAGCAGTTTACAGGCGGGAGGGGGCACCGGGGAGCTGTTTTTT. This sequence encodes CASSLQAGGGTGELFF.

The chain carries TRBV6-1 and TRBJ2-3, with TRBD2 matching 11 bases. The V and J ends lost 2 bases and 5 bases, in that order; junction bases with no gene match: 6. Per the germline V gene, CDR1 is MNHNS and CDR2 is SASEGT. The CDR3 spans 16 residues. The CDR3 DNA reads as TGTGCCAGCAGTGAATTTTCTAGCGGGGGGAGAGATACGCAGTATTTT. Protein sequence: CASSEFSSGGRDTQYF.

The chain couples TRBV20-1 to TRBJ2-1; the D gene could be TRBD1 or TRBD2 (5 bases each). V lost 5 bases to trimming and J lost 4 bases, with 15 bases between them. This CDR3 is 14 amino acids long. Germline V gene lookup returns CDR1 DFQATT and CDR2 SNEGSKA (reference sequence). The CDR3 DNA follows: TGCAGTGCTGCGATGGTGGGGGAGTACAATGAGCAGTTCTTC. Its translation is CSAAMVGEYNEQFF.

This chain uses TRBV20-1 with TRBJ2-1, with 10 positions matching TRBD2. The V segment lost 2 bases and the J segment 6 bases; nucleotides outside the gene matches: 7. Germline V gene sequence: CDR1 DFQATT, CDR2 SNEGSKA (reference sequence). The CDR3 length is 15 residues. CDR3 sequence (DNA): TGCAGTGCTAGACACCCGGGACTAGCGATCAATGAGCAGTTCTTC. This translates into CSARHPGLAINEQFF.

The gene calls are TRBV7-3 and TRBJ2-2; unclear D gene. Trimming took off 6 bases at V and 0 bases at J, with 8 bases between the two ends. CDR1 and CDR2 (germline): SGHTA, FQGTGA. The CDR3 loop spans 14 amino acids. DNA of the CDR3: TGTGCCAGCAGATTCTCGACGAACACCGGGGAGCTGTTTTTT. As protein: CASRFSTNTGELFF.

The chain recombines TRBV5-4 with TRBJ2-1; D might be TRBD2 (5 bases). V was cut by 6 bases and J by 8 bases, with 21 bases left in between. The CDR3 loop spans 15 amino acids. CDR1 and CDR2 from the germline V gene are SGHNT and YYREEE (reference sequence). The CDR3 loop reads CASNSRDGSGDEQFF. CDR3 nucleotide sequence: TGTGCCAGCAACAGTCGGGATGGGAGTGGGGATGAGCAGTTCTTC.

A single count supports this clonotype. The chain carries TRBV19 and TRBJ2-1, with TRBD2 matching over 9 bases. Trimming at V came to 1 base and at J to 4 bases, leaving 5 bases not matched to a gene. This CDR3 is 16 amino acids long. In germline, CDR1 is LNHDA, CDR2 SQIVND (reference sequence). CDR3 in amino acids: CASSIAGLAKYNEQFF. The DNA of the CDR3 is TGTGCCAGTAGTATAGCAGGACTAGCGAAATACAATGAGCAGTTCTTC.

V gene TRBV6-2 or TRBV6-3 combines with J gene TRBJ2-1, with TRBD2 matching over 12 bases. CDR1 and CDR2 from the germline V gene are MNHEY and SVGEGT. The CDR3 is made up of 18 amino acids. V dropped 6 bases and J dropped 2; count of bases not matched to a gene: 11. CDR3 DNA: TGTGCCAGCAGGAAAGGACTAGCGGGACTCCCCCCCTACAATGAGCAGTTCTTC. This codes for CASRKGLAGLPPYNEQFF.

The chain uses TRBV10-1 and TRBJ2-3; no reliable D call. CDR1 is WNHNN and CDR2 is SYGVQD in the germline V gene (reference sequence). The CDR3 length is 17 residues. Between the trimmed V and J ends, which lost 4 bases and 2 bases, there was a span of 19 bases. This CDR3 is CASSAGPRDIFTDTQYF. The CDR3 nucleotides read TGCGCCAGCAGTGCAGGACCGCGAGACATATTCACAGATACGCAGTATTTT.